The rows below give T cell receptor beta chains drawn from one sample of a study of CD8+ T cells in alopecia areata. Using immunoSEQ multiplex PCR, the repertoire was profiled, and TCRdb retains in-frame clones only, with some absent. Of around 5,900 clones in the sample, around three fifths were seen once. The sample consisted of skin, taken between weeks 30 and 35, from a patient treated with tofacitinib. The receptors were sampled from a human donor with alopecia areata. The CDR3 runs from the conserved cysteine through the conserved F or W. D genes are given only for firm matches. The size of a clone is reported for some rows only, either as once, few or many, or as a class for expanded clones.

V,size,J,D,CDR3,DNA
TRBV6-1,-,TRBJ1-6,-,CASTRDNNSPLHF,TGTGCCAGCACTAGGGATAACAATTCACCCCTCCACTTT
TRBV5-1,few,TRBJ2-1,-,CASSSAAGSSYNEQFF,TGCGCCAGCAGTTCCGCGGCAGGGAGCTCCTACAATGAGCAGTTCTTC
TRBV5-4,-,TRBJ2-7,-,CASSFPDRGREQYF,TGTGCCAGCAGCTTCCCTGACCGGGGTCGGGAGCAGTACTTC
TRBV5-1,-,TRBJ1-2,-,CASSWMTTNYGYTF,TGCGCCAGCAGTTGGATGACGACTAACTATGGCTACACCTTC
TRBV6-6,-,TRBJ1-6,TRBD1,CASSSAIGTGGSPLHF,TGTGCCAGCAGTTCGGCTATCGGGACAGGGGGTTCACCCCTCCACTTT
TRBV2,-,TRBJ2-1,TRBD1,CASGGDRGPYNEQFF,TGTGCCAGCGGTGGTGACAGGGGACCCTACAATGAGCAGTTCTTC
TRBV2,-,TRBJ2-5,-,CASRVETQYF,TGTGCCAGCAGAGTGGAGACCCAGTACTTC
TRBV4-2,few,TRBJ1-3,-,CASSPGQRTAGNTIYF,TGTGCCAGCAGCCCCGGACAGAGGACGGCTGGAAACACCATATATTTT
TRBV19,few,TRBJ1-2,-,CASSNRDTTNYGYTF,TGTGCCAGTAGTAACCGGGACACAACTAACTATGGCTACACCTTC
TRBV14,-,TRBJ2-7,-,CASSHIRGLLLEQYF,TGTGCCAGCAGCCATATCCGGGGGCTGCTCCTCGAGCAGTACTTC
TRBV7-2,-,TRBJ2-7,-,CASEGHTYEQYF,TGTGCCAGCGAGGGTCATACCTACGAGCAGTACTTC
TRBV7-8,-,TRBJ2-7,-,CASSLVAGMGPYEQYF,TGTGCCAGCAGCTTAGTGGCAGGGATGGGCCCCTACGAGCAGTACTTC
TRBV5-1,-,TRBJ2-1,TRBD2,CASSLVGGGLLYNEQFF,TGCGCCAGCAGCTTGGTAGGCGGGGGGCTCTTATACAATGAGCAGTTCTTC
TRBV5-4,-,TRBJ2-7,-,CASSPIGVIYEQYF,TGTGCCAGCAGCCCGATCGGGGTCATCTACGAGCAGTACTTC
TRBV4-1,-,TRBJ2-7,-,CASSQVRDGSQYEQYF,TGCGCCAGCAGCCAAGTCCGGGACGGGAGCCAATACGAGCAGTACTTC
TRBV11-2,-,TRBJ2-7,-,CASSSIRTRGGQYF,TGTGCCAGCAGCTCCATCCGCACTAGGGGGGGACAGTACTTC
TRBV6-5,-,TRBJ2-7,-,CASSSLSSGRLYF,TGTGCCAGCAGTTCCCTCTCCTCAGGGAGGCTGTACTTC
TRBV11-2,-,TRBJ2-3,TRBD2,CASSSRTTSGGAKDTQYF,TGTGCCAGCAGCTCTAGAACCACTAGCGGGGGGGCGAAAGATACGCAGTATTTT
TRBV7-4,-,TRBJ2-7,-,CASSPLLLPSSYEQYF,TGTGCCAGCAGCCCCCTCCTTCTCCCGAGCTCCTACGAGCAGTACTTC
TRBV14,-,TRBJ1-2,-,CASSRGQGSPIYGYTF,TGTGCCAGCAGCCGGGGCCAGGGGAGTCCCATCTATGGCTACACCTTC
TRBV2,-,TRBJ2-3,-,CASSRRDTDTQYF,TGTGCCAGCAGTCGCCGTGACACAGATACGCAGTATTTT
TRBV7-9,-,TRBJ1-2,TRBD1,CASSPQTWTGTSGSYGYTF,TGTGCCAGCAGCCCGCAAACCTGGACAGGGACTAGTGGAAGCTATGGCTACACCTTC
TRBV5-1,-,TRBJ2-2,-,CASKARNTGELFF,TGCGCCAGCAAGGCGAGGAACACCGGGGAGCTGTTTTTT
TRBV19,-,TRBJ1-2,TRBD1,CASLPRQGGNYGYTF,TGTGCCAGCTTACCTCGACAGGGGGGTAACTATGGCTACACCTTC
TRBV19,-,TRBJ1-4,-,CASSARGSGGEKLFF,TGTGCCAGTAGTGCCCGGGGTTCTGGAGGTGAAAAACTGTTTTTT
TRBV9,-,TRBJ2-2,-,CASSGRDGNTGELFF,TGTGCCAGCAGCGGTAGGGACGGGAACACCGGGGAGCTGTTTTTT
TRBV30,-,TRBJ1-6,-,CAWTLRGSGSPLHF,TGTGCCTGGACTCTGAGGGGTTCGGGGTCACCCCTCCACTTT
TRBV19,-,TRBJ2-1,-,CASSRDTRAIGYNEQFF,TGTGCCAGTAGTCGGGATACCCGCGCCATTGGGTACAATGAGCAGTTCTTC
TRBV5-5,-,TRBJ2-3,-,CASSFEGGLSTDTQYF,TGTGCCAGCAGCTTTGAGGGGGGGCTAAGCACAGATACGCAGTATTTT
TRBV19,-,TRBJ1-1,TRBD1,CASRRTGGGTEAFF,TGTGCCAGTAGACGGACAGGGGGCGGCACTGAAGCTTTCTTT
TRBV7-6,few,TRBJ2-1,-,CASSSWTRRNEQFF,TGTGCCAGCAGCTCCTGGACTCGAAGGAATGAGCAGTTCTTC
TRBV18,-,TRBJ2-7,-,CASSPPGATEQYF,TGTGCCAGCTCACCGCCAGGGGCGACCGAGCAGTACTTC
TRBV5-1,-,TRBJ2-1,TRBD2,CASSFLAGGPSYNEQFF,TGCGCCAGCAGCTTTCTAGCGGGGGGCCCCTCCTACAATGAGCAGTTCTTC
TRBV15,few,TRBJ2-6,TRBD1,CATSSPGTGSSGANVLTF,TGTGCCACCAGCAGCCCCGGGACAGGGAGCTCTGGGGCCAACGTCCTGACTTTC
TRBV7-8,-,TRBJ1-1,-,CASSSSGGTTEAFF,TGTGCCAGCAGCTCGAGCGGTGGGACGACTGAAGCTTTCTTT
TRBV11-2,-,TRBJ2-5,-,CASSLYSGTQETQYF,TGTGCCAGCAGCCTATATAGCGGAACGCAAGAGACCCAGTACTTC
TRBV6-1,-,TRBJ1-1,-,CASSELASRAFF,TGTGCCAGCAGTGAATTGGCCTCGAGGGCTTTCTTT
TRBV7-8,-,TRBJ2-7,-,CASSLEVLLPSYEQYF,TGTGCCAGCAGCTTAGAGGTCCTCCTTCCCTCCTACGAGCAGTACTTC